What follows are 31 T cell receptor beta chains derived from one specimen sequenced in a study of cytomegalovirus exposure and HLA in healthy donors. The study ran its PCR with 60 Vbeta and 13 Jbeta primers. Profiling relied on immunoSEQ multiplex PCR, and the TCRdb table lists in-frame clones only, not all of them. The table records 75,000 to 95,000 clones, over 75% of them present only once. The material sequenced was PBMCs. Every receptor here comes from a human donor in good health.

This clone showed up just a few times. The chain carries TRBV6-5 and TRBJ1-6, with 9 bases identical to TRBD1. Germline-derived CDR1 and CDR2 are MNHEY and SVGAGI. The CDR3 totals 16 residues. With V trimmed by 2 bases and J by 7 bases, 6 bases remained unmatched. The CDR3 region has the DNA TGTGCCAGCAGTTACGCCGGGACAGGGCTGAATTCACCCCTCCACTTT. Amino acids: CASSYAGTGLNSPLHF.

This chain joins TRBV19 and TRBJ1-6; D not certain. V dropped 3 bases and J dropped 8 bases, with 8 bases sitting between them. CDR3 length: 13 amino acids. The germline V gene has CDR1 LNHDA and CDR2 SQIVND (reference sequence). CDR3 bases: TGTGCCAGTAGTATGCAAGGAGATTCACCCCTCCACTTT. It specifies CASSMQGDSPLHF.

The chain recombines TRBV9 with TRBJ2-1, with 7 bases matching TRBD1. Germline loops: CDR1 SGDLS, CDR2 YYNGEE. The CDR3 covers 17 residues. V dropped 0 bases and J dropped 0; count of bases not matched to a gene: 6. CDR3 sequence (DNA): TGTGCCAGCAGCGTAGACAGGGGCTTACCCTCCTACAATGAGCAGTTCTTC. This translates into CASSVDRGLPSYNEQFF.

V usage is TRBV27 and J usage is TRBJ2-5; a possible D gene is TRBD2 (5 bases). Per the germline V gene, CDR1 is MNHEY and CDR2 is SMNVEV (reference sequence). Deletions cut 4 bases from V and 4 bases from J, with 19 bases between. The CDR3 sequence is 16 residues long. CDR3 coding DNA: TGTGCCAGCAGTTCCGCCTGGATTAATGAGGGAGAGACCCAGTACTTC. Its translation is CASSSAWINEGETQYF.

This chain uses TRBV5-1 with TRBJ2-7; 7 bases align to TRBD1. The CDR3 has 12 amino acids. Looked up from germline, CDR1 is SGHRS and CDR2 is YFSETQ. V lost 0 bases, J lost 8 bases, and 2 bases stayed unmatched. CDR3 in DNA: TGCGCCAGCAGCTTGGCGGGACAGAAGCAGTACTTC. This gives the protein CASSLAGQKQYF.

The V call is TRBV6-4, the J call TRBJ1-6; the D is unclear. CDR1 and CDR2 from the germline V gene are MRHNA and SNTAGT. V lost 9 bases to trimming and J lost 7 bases, with 13 bases between them. This CDR3 region has 13 residues. The CDR3 reads CASSRNGNSPLHF. CDR3 in DNA: TGTGCCAGTAGCCGGAATGGGAATTCACCCCTCCACTTT.

The chain carries TRBV7-2 and TRBJ1-5; D possibly corresponds to TRBD1 (6 bases). V lost 5 bases and J lost 0, with 11 bases in between. The CDR3 sequence is 15 residues long. Germline V gene data show CDR1 as SGHTA and CDR2 as FQGNSA. The CDR3 nucleotides read TGTGCCAGCAGCGGACAAGGGGGTAGCAATCAGCCCCAGCATTTT. Protein product: CASSGQGGSNQPQHF.

This sequence joins TRBV7-8 and TRBJ2-2; 7 bases match TRBD2. CDR1 SGHVS and CDR2 FQNEAQ come from the germline V gene. V dropped 2 bases and J dropped 5; count of bases not matched to a gene: 5. The CDR3 is 15 residues long. CDR3 nucleotide sequence: TGTGCCAGCAGCTTATCGGGGGGATGGACCGGGGAGCTGTTTTTT. Translating it yields CASSLSGGWTGELFF.

The CDR3 nucleotides read TGCGCCAGCAGCCAAGATTTGGGACTTTGGAGCAATCAGCCCCAGCATTTT. Protein: CASSQDLGLWSNQPQHF. This sequence joins TRBV4-3 and TRBJ1-5; D is possibly TRBD1 (5 bases). The V gene lost 0 bases and the J gene lost 1 base, with 13 bases spanning the gap. Germline CDR1 is LGHNA and CDR2 is YSLEER. CDR3 size: 17 residues.

The chain carries TRBV4-1 and TRBJ2-7; 7 nucleotides align to TRBD1. From germline, CDR1 is MGHRA and CDR2 YSYEKL. The CDR3 loop spans 19 amino acids. V gave up 6 bases and J gave up 6 bases; unmatched junction bases: 26. The CDR3 nucleotides read TGCGCCAGCAGTCAAACACTTTTAATTCAGGGGGTGGATCGGGTCGAGCAGTACTTC. Translating gives CASSQTLLIQGVDRVEQYF.

This chain connects TRBV4-1 to TRBJ1-2; 8 nucleotides align to TRBD1. This CDR3 spans 15 amino acids. Per germline, CDR1 MGHRA and CDR2 YSYEKL. With 5 bases clipped from V and 5 bases from J, the junction kept 10 bases outside the gene matches. The CDR3 region has the DNA TGCGCCAGCAGCTACTGGACAGGGAGTAATTATGGCTACACCTTC. Its protein product is CASSYWTGSNYGYTF.

Only a few counts were recorded for this clone. The chain couples TRBV19 to TRBJ2-3; 8 bases map to TRBD1. Germline values: CDR1 LNHDA, CDR2 SQIVND (reference sequence). V lost 4 bases to trimming and J lost 3 bases; unmatched junction nucleotides: 9. The CDR3 is made up of 16 amino acids. CDR3 loop: CASSTPDRVLTDTQYF. The CDR3 DNA reads as TGTGCCAGTAGTACGCCGGACAGGGTGTTAACAGATACGCAGTATTTT.

The V gene is TRBV10-1, the J gene TRBJ2-7; TRBD2 matches at 13 bases. V dropped 0 bases and J dropped 4; count of bases not matched to a gene: 0. This CDR3 spans 15 amino acids. CDR1 and CDR2 from the germline V gene are WNHNN and SYGVQD (reference sequence). The CDR3 nucleotides are TGCGCCAGCAGTGAGTCGACTAGCGGGGGGTACGAGCAGTACTTC. This sequence encodes CASSESTSGGYEQYF.

This chain connects TRBV27 to TRBJ2-3, with a tentative D call TRBD1 (6 bases). The V gene's germline CDR1 is MNHEY and CDR2 SMNVEV (reference sequence). The length of the CDR3 is 14 residues. Trimming cost V 9 bases and J 1 base, with 14 bases left between them. The CDR3 sequence: CASKDRLGTDTQYF. CDR3 DNA sequence: TGTGCCAGTAAAGACAGGTTGGGCACAGATACGCAGTATTTT.

This clone was seen only once. The chain joins TRBV5-1 to TRBJ2-1, with TRBD2 matching over 16 bases. V shed 4 bases and J 8 bases; nucleotides not matched to a gene: 6. The germline V gene encodes CDR1 SGHRS and CDR2 YFSETQ. The CDR3 is 16 residues long. CDR3 protein: CASSPGTSGGADEQFF. CDR3 bases: TGCGCCAGCAGCCCTGGGACTAGCGGGGGGGCAGATGAGCAGTTCTTC.

The rearrangement links TRBV4-2 to TRBJ1-1, with D unresolved. The ends were cut back, 0 bases at V and 8 bases at J, with 10 bases in the middle. CDR1 and CDR2 (germline): LGHNA, YNFKEQ. The CDR3 has 13 amino acids. Here the CDR3 DNA reads TGTGCCAGCAGCCAAGACATTAGGAGAGAAGCTTTCTTT. It yields the protein CASSQDIRREAFF.

The chain has TRBV29-1 and TRBJ2-5, with TRBD2 matching over 16 bases. Looked up from germline, CDR1 is SQVTM and CDR2 is ANQGSEA. The CDR3 is made up of 17 amino acids. V was clipped by 7 bases and J by 0 bases; unmatched bases: 8. CDR3 DNA: TGCAGCGGGACGGGACTAGCGGGGGGGTGGTACCAAGAGACCCAGTACTTC. Translated: CSGTGLAGGWYQETQYF. Full variable domain (remainder filled in from reference TRBV29-1 and TRBJ2-5): SAVISQKPSRDICQRGTSLTIQCQVDSQVTMMFWYRQQPGQSLTLIATANQGSEATYESGFVIDKFPISRPNLTFSTLTVSNMSPEDSSIYLCSGTGLAGGWYQETQYFGPGTRLLVL.

This rearrangement joins TRBV5-1 to TRBJ1-4, with D tentatively TRBD1 (5 bases). From germline, CDR1 is SGHRS and CDR2 YFSETQ. The CDR3 consists of 16 residues. Between the trimmed V and J ends, which lost 4 bases and 2 bases, there was a span of 15 bases. CDR3 in DNA: TGCGCCAGCAGCCCCCGGGGGGGTCCGACTAATGAAAAACTGTTTTTT. Translating gives CASSPRGGPTNEKLFF. Drawing the rest from reference TRBV5-1 and TRBJ1-4, the complete variable domain is KAGVTQTPRYLIKTRGQQVTLSCSPISGHRSVSWYQQTPGQGLQFLFEYFSETQRNKGNFPGRFSGRQFSNSRSEMNVSTLELGDSALYLCASSPRGGPTNEKLFFGSGTQLSVL.

The chain combines TRBV5-1 with TRBJ2-7; 8 bases are a match to TRBD2. Germline trimming cut 5 bases from V and 4 bases from J; bases unmatched to any gene: 5. There are 13 residues in the CDR3. Germline assignment: CDR1 SGHRS and CDR2 YFSETQ. CDR3 in amino acids: CASSRGGEYEQYF. CDR3 in DNA: TGCGCCAGCAGTCGGGGGGGCGAATACGAGCAGTACTTC.

The chain has TRBV5-1 and TRBJ2-5; 11 bases agree with TRBD2. Germline V gene data show CDR1 as SGHRS and CDR2 as YFSETQ. Trimming took 2 bases from V and 3 from J; bases not matched to a gene: 6. This CDR3 has 16 amino acids. CDR3: CASSFHPGLAEETQYF. The CDR3 nucleotides are TGCGCCAGCAGCTTTCACCCGGGACTAGCGGAAGAGACCCAGTACTTC.

The gene calls are TRBV2 and TRBJ1-5; a weak D match, TRBD1 (5 bases). Per the germline V gene, CDR1 is SNHLY and CDR2 is FYNNEI. The germline V and J ends were trimmed by 6 bases and 4 bases, with 10 bases remaining between them. This CDR3 has 13 amino acids. This chain's CDR3 is CASSPTVNQPQHF. The CDR3 DNA sequence: TGTGCCAGCAGCCCGACAGTAAATCAGCCCCAGCATTTT.

In this sample, this clone turned up a few times. The V call is TRBV6-5, the J call TRBJ2-7; a weak D match, TRBD2 (6 bases). This CDR3 comprises 11 residues. Germline loops: CDR1 MNHEY, CDR2 SVGAGI. The V and J ends lost 6 bases and 5 bases respectively, with 8 bases between them. CDR3 amino acids: CASRTSHEQYF. The CDR3 nucleotides are TGTGCCAGCAGGACTAGTCACGAGCAGTACTTC.

This rearrangement joins TRBV4-1 to TRBJ1-1, with 9 bases identical to TRBD1. V lost 2 bases, J lost 3 bases, and 4 bases stayed unmatched. Per the germline V gene, CDR1 is MGHRA and CDR2 is YSYEKL. This CDR3 is built from 15 residues. CDR3 amino acids: CASSQLDRGYTEAFF. Written as DNA, the CDR3 is TGCGCCAGCAGCCAATTGGACAGGGGTTACACTGAAGCTTTCTTT.

This chain joins TRBV15 and TRBJ2-1; 7 bases are a match to TRBD1. The CDR3 length is 11 residues. CDR1 is LNHNV and CDR2 is YYDKDF in the germline V gene (reference sequence). With 8 bases clipped from V and 8 bases from J, the junction kept 3 bases outside the gene matches. The CDR3 DNA reads as TGTGCCACCGAGGGGGCCCATGAGCAGTTCTTC. Its translation: CATEGAHEQFF.

This chain uses TRBV7-6 with TRBJ2-7, with a weak D call TRBD1 (6 bases). Trimming removed 2 bases at V and 0 bases at J, with 20 bases between. Germline values: CDR1 SGHVS, CDR2 FNYEAQ. The CDR3 spans 18 residues. CDR3 DNA sequence: TGTGCCAGCAGCTTAAAGGGGGTCGATTTCATCAGCTCCTACGAGCAGTACTTC. Its translation is CASSLKGVDFISSYEQYF.

The chain recombines TRBV6-5 with TRBJ1-2, with TRBD1 matching 7 bases. CDR1 is MNHEY and CDR2 is SVGAGI in the germline V gene. This CDR3 contains 13 residues. V dropped 5 bases and J dropped 4; count of bases not matched to a gene: 4. The CDR3 nucleotides are TGTGCCAGCAGTACGGGACAGAGCTATGGCTACACCTTC. Its translation is CASSTGQSYGYTF.

V gene TRBV5-8 combines with J gene TRBJ2-1; 7 bases map to TRBD1. The germline V gene has CDR1 SGHTS and CDR2 YDEGEE. Trimming at V came to 0 bases and at J to 4 bases, leaving 10 bases not matched to a gene. There are 17 residues in the CDR3. In nucleotides, the CDR3 is TGTGCCAGCAGCTTGGAAGTGTCACAGGGGCCATACAATGAGCAGTTCTTC. Translated: CASSLEVSQGPYNEQFF.

The CDR3 coding sequence is TGTGCCAGCAGTTTAGAAGGGGATAAGTCTGAAGCTTTCTTT. The encoded protein is CASSLEGDKSEAFF. The V and J genes are TRBV27 and TRBJ1-1, with D perhaps matching TRBD1 (5 bases). Per the germline V gene, CDR1 is MNHEY and CDR2 is SMNVEV (reference sequence). This CDR3 spans 14 amino acids. V was trimmed by 2 bases and J by 6 bases, leaving 13 bases between them.

J is TRBJ2-7 and V is TRBV30; 8 positions agree with TRBD2. Germline V gene data show CDR1 as GTSNPN and CDR2 as SVGIG (reference sequence). The trim removed 3 bases at V and 2 bases at J, leaving 6 bases unmatched. The CDR3 is 14 residues long. The chain's CDR3 is CAWRGRGGAYEQYF. DNA of the CDR3: TGTGCCTGGAGGGGACGGGGGGGGGCCTACGAGCAGTACTTC.

This chain connects TRBV6-6 to TRBJ2-5, with 9 bases fitting TRBD2. The germline V gene has CDR1 MNHNY and CDR2 SVGAGI (reference sequence). The CDR3 runs 15 residues. After removal of 5 bases from V and 3 bases from J, the junction contained 7 bases not matched to a gene. The CDR3 here is CASSGGASGEETQYF. The DNA for the CDR3 is TGTGCCAGCAGTGGGGGGGCTAGCGGGGAAGAGACCCAGTACTTC.

The chain links TRBV19 to TRBJ1-1, with 10 bases matching TRBD1. CDR1 and CDR2 (germline): LNHDA, SQIVND (reference sequence). This CDR3 is built from 15 residues. Trimming at V came to 4 bases and at J to 5 bases, leaving 7 bases not matched to a gene. The CDR3 region has the DNA TGTGCCAGTAGTAACTTGGGACAGGGGAAAACTGAAGCTTTCTTT. Its protein is CASSNLGQGKTEAFF. The entire variable domain, with the rest obtained from reference TRBV19 and TRBJ1-1, is as follows: DGGITQSPKYLFRKEGQNVTLSCEQNLNHDAMYWYRQDPGQGLRLIYYSQIVNDFQKGDIAEGYSVSREKKESFPLTVTSAQKNPTAFYLCASSNLGQGKTEAFFGQGTRLTVV.